The following is a T cell receptor beta chain sequence with its context. The data were taken from a study of blood T cell repertoires in COVID-19. Overall study context: In each case, the material was cDNA or gDNA derived from T cells, B-cell-depleted T cells, or PBMCs.

In the study's own analysis: Amplification with reference gene primers provided the estimates of nucleated cell counts. The assay was immunoSEQ multiplex PCR, and TCRdb's table has in-frame clones only and misses some. That table furnishes V, J and clone size, whereas the DNA furnished D and trimming. The repertoire holds 15,000 to 20,000 clones, with 80% to 90% as singletons. The CDR3 is 15 residues long. V was clipped by 4 bases and J by 5 bases, with 15 bases between them. Germline V gene data show CDR1 as LNHNV and CDR2 as YYDKDF (reference sequence). The chain employs TRBV15 and TRBJ2-1; the D gene is possibly TRBD2 (5 bases). The clonotype comes from a man between 60 and 70 years old with active COVID-19. The sample comprised peripheral blood. CDR3 in DNA: TGTGCCACCAGCATACTAGACCGTCGGGACAATGAGCAGTTCTTC. Its translation is CATSILDRRDNEQFF.